This T cell receptor (beta chain) came from a study of blood T cell repertoires in COVID-19. Study context: Some COVID-19 samples were acute and others convalescent; all came from the United States, Italy and Spain. Sources were T cells, B-cell-depleted T cells, or PBMCs; the material itself was cDNA or gDNA.

Study processing details: Estimation of nucleated cell counts was performed using reference gene primer amplification. Clones were read by immunoSEQ multiplex PCR, and TCRdb kept only the in-frame ones, dropping some. For V, J and clone size, that table is used; D and trimming come from the DNA. The sample yields 50,000 to 80,000 clones, around 84% seen once. CDR1 is GTSNPN, CDR2 SVGIG, per germline (reference sequence). This CDR3 spans 14 amino acids. J was trimmed by 1 base and V by 2 bases; bases with no gene match: 2. The receptor was isolated from a woman in her sixties with acute or convalescent COVID-19. The sequenced material came from peripheral blood. The V gene is TRBV30, the J gene TRBJ1-1; 9 bases are a match to TRBD1. The CDR3 spells CAWSPGQGNTEAFF. Here the CDR3 DNA reads TGTGCCTGGAGTCCGGGACAGGGGAACACTGAAGCTTTCTTT.